The 19 T cell receptor beta chains given below trace back to one sample, sequenced in a study of preoperative IRX-2 immunotherapy in early breast cancer. The sample's treatment: preoperative locoregional IRX-2 cytokine immunotherapy. Assay used: immunoSEQ multiplex PCR; TCRdb lists only in-frame clones, some missing. Here the sample spans about 24,000 clones, about 90% being singletons. This specimen consisted of tumor tissue, obtained after IRX-2 immunotherapy. These TCRs come from a human donor with breast cancer.

The table lists this clone with a few counts. CDR3 in amino acids: CSVSDGIRPGYTF. CDR3 coding DNA: TGCAGCGTTTCGGACGGCATCAGGCCTGGCTACACCTTC. This chain uses TRBV29-1 with TRBJ1-2; D unresolved. The CDR3 runs to 13 residues. CDR1 is SQVTM, CDR2 ANQGSEA, per germline. Trimming shortened V by 5 bases and J by 7 bases, and 17 bases separated the two germline ends.

The chain links TRBV4-1 to TRBJ1-1; D possibly corresponds to TRBD1 (5 bases). The V gene lost 4 bases and the J gene lost 0 bases, with 15 bases spanning the gap. This CDR3 contains 16 residues. Germline V CDR1 and CDR2: MGHRA, YSYEKL. CDR3 nucleotides: TGCGCCAGCAGCCCCATCGGGGGTCGCATGAACACTGAAGCTTTCTTT. Translation gives CASSPIGGRMNTEAFF.

This rearrangement joins TRBV7-9 to TRBJ1-2, with 7 bases fitting TRBD1. Trimming took 5 bases from V and 8 from J; bases not matched to a gene: 8. The CDR3 contains 13 residues. The germline gives CDR1 SEHNR, CDR2 FQNEAQ (reference sequence). This CDR3 reads CASSPQGGHGYTF. The CDR3 DNA reads as TGTGCCAGCAGCCCCCAGGGGGGCCACGGCTACACCTTC.

The genes are TRBV30 and TRBJ1-1, with a tentative D call TRBD1 (6 bases). The CDR3 is 15 amino acids. Germline V gene lookup returns CDR1 GTSNPN and CDR2 SVGIG (reference sequence). The V end lost 2 bases, the J end lost 0 bases, and 13 bases lay between the germline ends. The CDR3 is CAWSPLGTLNTEAFF. CDR3 DNA sequence: TGTGCCTGGAGTCCCCTAGGGACATTGAACACTGAAGCTTTCTTT.

Concerning this clone itself: At the DNA level, this CDR3 is encoded by other sequences in the same sample as well. The V gene is TRBV28, the J gene TRBJ1-1; 8 positions match TRBD1. The CDR3 loop spans 14 amino acids. The germline V gene has CDR1 MDHEN and CDR2 SYDVKM. This chain's CDR3 is CAAQGAAGGTEAFF. The CDR3 nucleotides are TGTGCGGCTCAGGGGGCAGCGGGTGGCACTGAAGCTTTCTTT.

The J gene is TRBJ2-3, the V gene TRBV30, with a possible D match to TRBD2 (5 bases). The CDR3 sequence is 12 residues long. V was cut by 0 bases and J by 9 bases, with 10 bases left in between. Germline V gene sequence: CDR1 GTSNPN, CDR2 SVGIG (reference sequence). This CDR3 reads CAWSVMGDTQYF. The CDR3 nucleotides read TGTGCCTGGAGTGTAATGGGAGACACGCAGTATTTT.

V usage is TRBV28 and J usage is TRBJ2-3; 8 bases fit TRBD2. V lost 5 bases and J lost 2; bases outside the gene matches: 18. CDR3 size: 19 residues. Germline V gene lookup returns CDR1 MDHEN and CDR2 SYDVKM. CDR3 sequence (DNA): TGTGCCAGCAGTCCGCTATTACCCGTAGCGGGGCTGCCCACAGATACGCAGTATTTT. Amino acids: CASSPLLPVAGLPTDTQYF. The full variable domain, completed using reference TRBV28 and TRBJ2-3, is DVKVTQSSRYLVKRTGEKVFLECVQDMDHENMFWYRQDPGLGLRLIYFSYDVKMKEKGDIPEGYSVSREKKERFSLILESASTNQTSMYLCASSPLLPVAGLPTDTQYFGPGTRLTVL.

The chain recombines TRBV5-1 with TRBJ1-1; D unclear. The CDR3 loop spans 13 amino acids. The germline gives CDR1 SGHRS, CDR2 YFSETQ. V was shortened by 0 bases and J by 4 bases, with 7 bases between the two germline ends. The CDR3 sequence: CASSLGTATEAFF. The CDR3 coding sequence is TGCGCCAGCAGCTTGGGTACAGCCACTGAAGCTTTCTTT.

V is TRBV7-8 and J is TRBJ2-1, with 9 bases lining up with TRBD2. CDR3 length equals 15 residues. The V gene's germline CDR1 is SGHVS and CDR2 FQNEAQ. V lost 5 bases, J lost 4 bases, and 6 bases stayed unmatched. CDR3 amino acids: CASSRLAGGYNEQFF. The CDR3 bases are TGTGCCAGCAGCCGACTGGCGGGGGGGTACAATGAGCAGTTCTTC.

With regard to this clone: With a far larger clone one base away, a read error is the likely cause. The chain links TRBV4-2 to TRBJ2-5, with D possibly matching TRBD2 (5 bases). V shed 4 bases and J shed 5 bases, with 17 bases lying between them. Germline V gene data show CDR1 as LGHNA and CDR2 as YNFKEQ. The CDR3 totals 15 residues. CDR3 DNA sequence: TGTGCCAGCAGCCCAGAAGCTAGCCCCCGGGAGACCCAGTACTTC. Its translation: CASSPEASPRETQYF.

The J gene is TRBJ2-3, the V gene TRBV27, with 11 bases that match TRBD2. V dropped 2 bases and J dropped 1; count of bases not matched to a gene: 14. This CDR3 has 20 amino acids. CDR1 is MNHEY, CDR2 SMNVEV, per germline (reference sequence). The CDR3 nucleotides read TGTGCCAGCAGTTTAAGCGTAGCGGGGGGGCCCTCCCCGGGCACAGATACGCAGTATTTT. This sequence encodes CASSLSVAGGPSPGTDTQYF.

The chain recombines TRBV18 with TRBJ1-1, with D perhaps TRBD1 (6 bases). In germline, CDR1 is KGHSH, CDR2 LQKENI. V was clipped by 0 bases and J by 11 bases, with 13 bases between them. This CDR3 has 13 residues. The CDR3 DNA reads as TGTGCCAGCTCACCACCTTCCAGGGGAACCGCTTTCTTT. Translating it yields CASSPPSRGTAFF.

CDR3 in DNA: TGTGCCAGCAGGGACAACAGGGGGCTGGGTGAAAAACTGTTTTTT. Translation gives CASRDNRGLGEKLFF. V gene TRBV6-6 combines with J gene TRBJ1-4, with 9 bases matching TRBD1. The ends lost 6 bases at V and 7 bases at J; junction bases unmatched: 9. Germline V CDR1 and CDR2: MNHNY, SVGAGI (reference sequence). The CDR3 is made up of 15 amino acids.

The V gene is TRBV27, the J gene TRBJ2-1; perhaps D is TRBD1 or TRBD2 (5 bases each). Germline V CDR1 and CDR2: MNHEY, SMNVEV (reference sequence). V lost 7 bases to trimming and J lost 7 bases, with 20 bases between them. The CDR3 contains 15 residues. The CDR3 DNA reads TGTGCCAGCAAGTCTTATGGGGGTCTACAAAATGAGCAGTTCTTC. It is translated as CASKSYGGLQNEQFF.

CDR3 bases: TGTGCCAGCAACCACCTGGGACAGACCTCCTACAATGAGCAGTTCTTC. It encodes CASNHLGQTSYNEQFF. The genes are TRBV27 and TRBJ2-1; 7 bases align to TRBD1. J lost 0 bases, V lost 7 bases, and 9 bases had no gene match. The CDR3 is 16 amino acids. Looked up from germline, CDR1 is MNHEY and CDR2 is SMNVEV (reference sequence).

V usage is TRBV27 and J usage is TRBJ1-6, with D possibly matching TRBD1 (6 bases). Germline V gene data show CDR1 as MNHEY and CDR2 as SMNVEV (reference sequence). The CDR3 consists of 17 residues. The V and J ends lost 6 bases and 7 bases respectively, with 22 bases between them. The CDR3 spells CASRGVIREGVNSPLHF. The CDR3, as DNA: TGTGCCAGCAGGGGTGTAATCAGGGAGGGGGTGAATTCACCCCTCCACTTT.

The CDR3 spells CASSEGQGKETQYF. CDR3 DNA sequence: TGCGCCAGCAGTGAGGGGCAGGGAAAAGAGACCCAGTACTTC. V is TRBV10-1 and J is TRBJ2-5, with D maybe TRBD1 (5 bases). Trimming shortened V by 2 bases and J by 3 bases, and 10 bases separated the two germline ends. The CDR3 contains 14 residues. Looked up from germline, CDR1 is WNHNN and CDR2 is SYGVQD (reference sequence).

Remarks on this clone: Mismatch with germline at one junction end may stem from a read error. This chain connects TRBV5-6 to TRBJ2-7, with TRBD2 as a possible D gene (6 bases). The germline gives CDR1 SGHDT, CDR2 YYEEEE. The CDR3 spans 12 residues. The CDR3 spells CASRLGGGEQYF. In DNA, the CDR3 is TGTGCCAGCAGATTGGGGGGAGGCGAGCAGTACTTC.

The chain couples TRBV25-1 to TRBJ1-4; a possible D gene is TRBD1 (5 bases). From germline, CDR1 is MGHDK and CDR2 SYGVNS. There are 15 residues in the CDR3. With 4 bases removed from V and 7 bases from J, the gap between germline ends came to 16 bases. Here the CDR3 DNA reads TGTGCCAGCAGTGCCCAGGGCCCAATAAGTGAAAAACTGTTTTTT. It is translated as CASSAQGPISEKLFF.